One and the same sample provided the 32 T cell receptor beta chains below, sequenced in a study of patients and donors after allogeneic stem cell transplantation. TCRdb fed the RT-PCR reads into MiXCR, producing one record per CDR3 protein. In the table there are roughly 200,000 distinct CDR3 sequences, around two fifths of which are singletons. The sequenced sample consisted of blood, either unsorted or a sorted T cell fraction (not recorded which). The origin of the receptors is a human donor who was either an allogeneic HSCT recipient or a stem cell or donor lymphocyte infusion donor (not recorded which). It is not recorded whose cells these are; they may come from a transplant donor.

This clonotype was detected only a few times. The V gene is TRBV6-5, the J gene TRBJ1-4; a possible D gene is TRBD1 (6 bases). V lost 5 bases, J lost 3 bases, and 10 bases lay in between. The germline V gene encodes CDR1 MNHEY and CDR2 SVGAGI. This CDR3 is 14 amino acids long. CDR3 nucleotides: TGTGCCAGCAGTCCGAGGGGGTCTAATGAAAAACTGTTTTTT. Translation gives CASSPRGSNEKLFF.

This chain connects TRBV12-3 or TRBV12-4 to TRBJ2-5; 11 bases line up with TRBD2. After removal of 4 bases from V and 3 bases from J, the junction contained 16 bases not matched to a gene. This CDR3 has 19 residues. CDR3 in amino acids: CASSSSFFRTSGHKETQYF. In DNA, the CDR3 is TGTGCCAGCAGTTCTAGTTTCTTTCGGACTAGCGGGCATAAAGAGACCCAGTACTTC.

The chain couples TRBV5-1 to TRBJ2-2, with 7 bases identical to TRBD2. Trimming took 2 bases from V and 0 from J; bases not matched to a gene: 4. Germline CDR1 reads SGHRS; CDR2 reads YFSETQ. CDR3 length: 16 amino acids. DNA of the CDR3: TGCGCCAGCAGCTTAACCGGGACTACGAACACCGGGGAGCTGTTTTTT. Translated, it gives CASSLTGTTNTGELFF. Full variable domain (rest looked up from reference TRBV5-1 and TRBJ2-2): KAGVTQTPRYLIKTRGQQVTLSCSPISGHRSVSWYQQTPGQGLQFLFEYFSETQRNKGNFPGRFSGRQFSNSRSEMNVSTLELGDSALYLCASSLTGTTNTGELFFGEGSRLTVL.

This clonotype was seen a handful of times. The chain links TRBV4-1 to TRBJ1-3, with D uncertain. The CDR3 is made up of 16 amino acids. Germline loops: CDR1 MGHRA, CDR2 YSYEKL. V gave up 2 bases and J gave up 0 bases, with 11 bases separating them. CDR3 DNA sequence: TGCGCCAGCAGCCAACCCCTGGGGAACTCTGGAAACACCATATATTTT. It specifies CASSQPLGNSGNTIYF.

J is TRBJ1-4 and V is TRBV7-9; no firm D call. There are 12 residues in the CDR3. CDR1 and CDR2 from the germline V gene are SEHNR and FQNEAQ (reference sequence). V was trimmed by 5 bases and J by 6 bases, leaving 7 bases between them. The CDR3 nucleotides are TGTGCCAGCAGCCTACAAGATGAAAAACTGTTTTTT. This sequence encodes CASSLQDEKLFF. Looking up the rest from reference TRBV7-9 and TRBJ1-4 gives the full variable domain: DTGVSQNPRHKITKRGQNVTFRCDPISEHNRLYWYRQTLGQGPEFLTYFQNEAQLEKSRLLSDRFSAERPKGSFSTLEIQRTEQGDSAMYLCASSLQDEKLFFGSGTQLSVL.

This clonotype was observed a handful of times. The rearrangement joins TRBV5-1 to TRBJ1-1, with a tentative D call TRBD1 (5 bases). The CDR3 runs 16 residues. Germline V gene lookup returns CDR1 SGHRS and CDR2 YFSETQ. Deletions cut 3 bases from V and 3 bases from J, with 18 bases between. CDR3 coding DNA: TGCGCCAGCAGCTCAGGGCAGATGCTCCTTGACACTGAAGCTTTCTTT. It encodes CASSSGQMLLDTEAFF.

This clonotype was counted only a few times. This chain uses TRBV18 with TRBJ1-5; a possible D gene is TRBD1 (5 bases). This CDR3 comprises 15 residues. Germline V CDR1 and CDR2: KGHSH, LQKENI. V was clipped by 3 bases and J by 0 bases, with 9 bases between them. The CDR3 is CASSPGQTSNQPQHF. CDR3 bases: TGTGCCAGCTCACCCGGACAAACTAGCAATCAGCCCCAGCATTTT.

This clonotype was seen only once. The chain combines TRBV29-1 with TRBJ1-2, with TRBD1 identical over 9 bases. Germline V gives CDR1 SQVTM, CDR2 ANQGSEA. Trimming at V came to 6 bases and at J to 6 bases, leaving 8 bases not matched to a gene. The CDR3 totals 13 residues. The DNA for the CDR3 is TGCAGCGTCGTACTGGGACAGGGCGATGGCTACACCTTC. The encoded protein is CSVVLGQGDGYTF.

The chain is built from TRBV5-1 and TRBJ2-5, with 7 bases lining up with TRBD1. The germline V gene encodes CDR1 SGHRS and CDR2 YFSETQ. V lost 4 bases, J lost 1 base, and 4 bases stayed unmatched. The CDR3 contains 14 residues. The CDR3 spells CASSPSGGQETQYF. CDR3 in DNA: TGCGCCAGCAGCCCTTCAGGGGGCCAAGAGACCCAGTACTTC.

This chain joins TRBV15 and TRBJ2-3; 7 bases align to TRBD1. The trim removed 0 bases at V and 4 bases at J, leaving 7 bases unmatched. The CDR3 extends over 16 amino acids. Germline V gene sequence: CDR1 LNHNV, CDR2 YYDKDF (reference sequence). CDR3: CATSRDRRQGPDTQYF. The CDR3 nucleotides read TGTGCCACCAGCAGAGATCGCAGACAGGGCCCAGATACGCAGTATTTT.

V and J are TRBV3-1 and TRBJ2-7; D is unclear. The V gene lost 1 base and the J gene lost 2 bases, with 6 bases spanning the gap. Germline V gives CDR1 LGHDT, CDR2 YNNKEL (reference sequence). The CDR3 length is 13 residues. The CDR3 DNA sequence: TGTGCCAGCAGCCAAGTGATCCCCTACGAGCAGTACTTC. This gives the protein CASSQVIPYEQYF.

This clonotype was counted once. V gene TRBV12-3 or TRBV12-4 combines with J gene TRBJ2-3, with 9 bases identical to TRBD1. The V gene end was trimmed by 7 bases and the J gene end by 7 bases; junction bases not matched to a gene: 9. This CDR3 spans 14 amino acids. The CDR3 is CASTVTGGSNTQYF. CDR3 nucleotide sequence: TGTGCCAGCACCGTTACAGGGGGCTCGAATACGCAGTATTTT.

The chain recombines TRBV12-3 or TRBV12-4 with TRBJ1-1; TRBD1 agrees at 7 bases. The J segment lost 5 bases and the V segment lost 6 bases, leaving 9 bases of the junction unmatched. The CDR3 extends over 14 amino acids. The CDR3, as DNA: TGTGCCAGCAGCCTACATTCGACAGGGACTGAAGCTTTCTTT. Translation gives CASSLHSTGTEAFF.

This clonotype was seen more than once but under ten times. The V gene is TRBV12-3 or TRBV12-4, the J gene TRBJ1-2; no firm D call. The CDR3 runs 13 residues. V was pared by 3 bases and J by 4 bases, with 9 bases between. CDR3 coding DNA: TGTGCCAGCAGTTTCGCCGGGAGCTATGGCTACACCTTC. Its protein is CASSFAGSYGYTF.

The V gene is TRBV5-1, the J gene TRBJ1-6; D possibly corresponds to TRBD1 (5 bases). Trimming took off 4 bases at V and 8 bases at J, with 13 bases between the two ends. In germline, CDR1 is SGHRS, CDR2 YFSETQ. The CDR3 is made up of 14 amino acids. CDR3 in amino acids: CASSRTGEDSPLHF. The CDR3, as DNA: TGCGCCAGCAGCCGAACGGGGGAGGATTCACCCCTCCACTTT.

This clonotype was counted a single time. This rearrangement joins TRBV28 to TRBJ2-5; tentatively, D is TRBD2 (5 bases). The CDR3 runs 14 residues. Germline assignment: CDR1 MDHEN and CDR2 SYDVKM. Trimming removed 3 bases from V and 5 bases from J, with 13 bases in between. CDR3 sequence (DNA): TGTGCCAGCAGTTTCGTGGCTAGCTCGGAGACCCAGTACTTC. Translated, it gives CASSFVASSETQYF.

This clonotype appeared a few times. This rearrangement joins TRBV20-1 to TRBJ2-3; TRBD2 matches 8 bases. The CDR3 is 14 amino acids. Looked up from germline, CDR1 is DFQATT and CDR2 is SNEGSKA (reference sequence). V lost 2 bases, J lost 2 bases, and 3 bases stayed unmatched. CDR3: CSARFSGITDTQYF. CDR3 nucleotide sequence: TGCAGTGCTAGATTTAGCGGGATCACAGATACGCAGTATTTT.

V is TRBV18 and J is TRBJ2-5, with TRBD1 matching 7 bases. The trim removed 3 bases at V and 1 base at J, leaving 2 bases unmatched. Germline V lookup: CDR1 KGHSH, CDR2 LQKENI. CDR3 length: 14 amino acids. The CDR3 reads CASSPRTGQETQYF. The CDR3 DNA reads TGTGCCAGCTCACCCCGGACAGGCCAAGAGACCCAGTACTTC.

This clonotype was counted only a few times. Mismatch with germline at one junction end may stem from a read error. This chain uses TRBV5-1 with TRBJ2-2, with D hard to call. The germline V gene has CDR1 SGHRS and CDR2 YFSETQ. The CDR3 sequence is 13 residues long. CDR3 amino acids: CASSLGNTGELFF. DNA for the CDR3: TGTGCCAGCAGCTTAGGAAACACCGGGGAGCTGTTTTTT.

The V call is TRBV5-1, the J call TRBJ2-7; D may be TRBD1 or TRBD2 (7 bases each). V gave up 2 bases and J gave up 7 bases, with 13 bases separating them. This CDR3 spans 13 amino acids. Germline loops: CDR1 SGHRS, CDR2 YFSETQ. CDR3: CASSFQGGREQYF. The CDR3 coding sequence is TGCGCCAGCAGCTTCCAGGGGGGGCGAGAGCAGTACTTC.

This rearrangement joins TRBV7-9 to TRBJ2-5; 11 bases align to TRBD2. V lost 5 bases and J lost 9; bases outside the gene matches: 17. The length of the CDR3 is 17 residues. CDR1 is SEHNR and CDR2 is FQNEAQ in the germline V gene (reference sequence). This CDR3 is CASSPQLAGAPRRAQYF. In nucleotides, the CDR3 is TGTGCCAGCAGCCCCCAACTAGCGGGGGCCCCGAGAAGGGCCCAGTACTTC.

V usage is TRBV3-1 and J usage is TRBJ1-1; 11 bases fit TRBD1. This CDR3 spans 16 amino acids. The junction had 3 bases not matched to a gene; V was cut back by 3 bases and J by 0 bases. Germline lookup yields CDR1 LGHDT and CDR2 YNNKEL (reference sequence). The CDR3 protein is CASSQWDRGLNTEAFF. The CDR3 region has the DNA TGTGCCAGCAGCCAGTGGGACAGGGGGTTGAACACTGAAGCTTTCTTT.

Turning to this clonotype: Germline is not matched at one junction end, which may reflect a read error. The chain has TRBV28 and TRBJ1-6; D is unclear. The CDR3 has 15 amino acids. Germline lookup yields CDR1 MDHEN and CDR2 SYDVKM. The CDR3 here is CTSSSSGRTNSPLHF. Written as DNA, the CDR3 is TGTACCAGCAGTTCCTCAGGACGGACTAATTCACCCCTCCACTTT.

The rearrangement joins TRBV4-3 to TRBJ1-6, with 7 bases aligning to TRBD1. CDR1 LGHNA and CDR2 YSLEER come from the germline V gene. This CDR3 spans 16 amino acids. Trimming at V came to 0 bases and at J to 6 bases, leaving 5 bases not matched to a gene. The CDR3 DNA is TGCGCCAGCAGCCAAGATCCAGGGGGTCCTAATTCACCCCTCCACTTT. This translates into CASSQDPGGPNSPLHF.

The J gene is TRBJ1-2, the V gene TRBV12-3 or TRBV12-4; TRBD1 matches at 8 bases. V dropped 2 bases and J dropped 6; count of bases not matched to a gene: 11. The CDR3 has 16 amino acids. This CDR3 is CASSLTGTGPRNGYTF. The CDR3 DNA reads TGTGCCAGCAGTTTAACCGGGACAGGCCCTCGAAATGGCTACACCTTC.

The chain employs TRBV27 and TRBJ2-7; TRBD2 is a possible D gene (7 bases). CDR1 is MNHEY and CDR2 is SMNVEV in the germline V gene (reference sequence). The CDR3 runs to 15 residues. V was clipped by 5 bases and J by 3 bases, with 17 bases between them. CDR3 in DNA: TGTGCCAGCAGTCCGACGGGGGGCCACCTCTACGAGCAGTACTTC. It translates to CASSPTGGHLYEQYF.

J is TRBJ2-2 and V is TRBV15; TRBD2 is a possible D gene (5 bases). Deletions cut 6 bases from V and 5 bases from J, with 13 bases between. Germline CDR1 LNHNV, CDR2 YYDKDF (reference sequence). This CDR3 has 14 amino acids. CDR3 sequence reads: CATRLGAGTGELFF. The CDR3, as DNA: TGTGCCACCAGGCTGGGCGCGGGTACCGGGGAGCTGTTTTTT.

The chain joins TRBV7-2 to TRBJ1-6, with D possibly matching TRBD1 (6 bases). This CDR3 is built from 16 residues. In germline, CDR1 is SGHTA, CDR2 FQGNSA. Trimming removed 6 bases from V and 3 bases from J, with 15 bases in between. The CDR3: CASRTQGTHYNSPLHF. The DNA for the CDR3 is TGTGCCAGCAGGACACAGGGAACGCACTATAATTCACCCCTCCACTTT.

This clonotype was detected many times. This chain connects TRBV12-3 or TRBV12-4 to TRBJ1-5; unclear D gene. Deletions cut 3 bases from V and 2 bases from J, with 2 bases between. The CDR3 totals 12 residues. In DNA, the CDR3 is TGTGCCAGCAGTTTTGGCAATCAGCCCCAGCATTTT. As protein: CASSFGNQPQHF.

CDR3 in amino acids: CASSLTSGGISYNEQFF. The CDR3 nucleotides are TGTGCCAGCAGCTTGACTAGCGGGGGGATTAGCTACAATGAGCAGTTCTTC. The chain is built from TRBV7-8 and TRBJ2-1; 13 nucleotides agree with TRBD2. Germline-derived CDR1 and CDR2 are SGHVS and FQNEAQ. CDR3 length: 17 residues. The junction had 5 bases not matched to a gene; V was cut back by 3 bases and J by 3 bases.

The genes are TRBV6-2 or TRBV6-3 and TRBJ2-7; D unresolved. V gave up 0 bases and J gave up 1 base, with 7 bases separating them. Germline CDR1 reads MNHEY; CDR2 reads SVGEGT. The CDR3 sequence is 14 residues long. CDR3 loop: CASSYSWVSYEQYF. CDR3 nucleotide sequence: TGTGCCAGCAGTTACTCGTGGGTTTCCTACGAGCAGTACTTC.

The V and J genes are TRBV3-1 and TRBJ1-6; D is undetermined. V was clipped by 7 bases and J by 1 base, with 5 bases between them. Germline V gene lookup returns CDR1 LGHDT and CDR2 YNNKEL (reference sequence). This CDR3 comprises 13 residues. The CDR3 region has the DNA TGTGCCAGCAAGCAATCCTATAATTCACCCCTCCACTTT. Its protein is CASKQSYNSPLHF.